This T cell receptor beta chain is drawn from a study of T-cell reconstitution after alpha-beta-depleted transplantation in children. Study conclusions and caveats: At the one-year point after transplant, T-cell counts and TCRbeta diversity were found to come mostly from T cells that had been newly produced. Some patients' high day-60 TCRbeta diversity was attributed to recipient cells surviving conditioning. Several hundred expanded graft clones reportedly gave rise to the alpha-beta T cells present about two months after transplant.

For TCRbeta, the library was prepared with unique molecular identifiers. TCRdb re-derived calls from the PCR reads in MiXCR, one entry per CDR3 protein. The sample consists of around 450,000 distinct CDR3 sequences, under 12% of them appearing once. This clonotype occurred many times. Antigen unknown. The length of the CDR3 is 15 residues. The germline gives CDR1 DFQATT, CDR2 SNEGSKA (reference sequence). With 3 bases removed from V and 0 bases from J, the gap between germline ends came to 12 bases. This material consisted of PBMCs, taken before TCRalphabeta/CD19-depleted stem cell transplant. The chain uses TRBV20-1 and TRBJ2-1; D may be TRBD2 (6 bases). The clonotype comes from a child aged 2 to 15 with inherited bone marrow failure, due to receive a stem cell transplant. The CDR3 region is CSARGLPSSYNEQFF. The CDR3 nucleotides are TGCAGTGCTAGGGGACTCCCGTCCTCCTACAATGAGCAGTTCTTC.